Described below is a single T cell receptor (beta chain) sequence and its context. The record originates from a study of T cell changes during pregnancy in multiple sclerosis. Assay used: immunoSEQ multiplex PCR; TCRdb lists only in-frame clones, some missing. This sample has about 87,000 clones, with around 95% found just once. Per the germline V gene, CDR1 is SGHRS and CDR2 is YFSETQ. The CDR3 sequence is 15 residues long. The V gene lost 2 bases and the J gene lost 3 bases, with 11 bases spanning the gap. The sample here was peripheral blood, taken in the third trimester of pregnancy. This TCR came from a female donor in good health, enrolled as a control in a pregnancy study. The chain is built from TRBV5-1 and TRBJ2-2; tentatively, D is TRBD1 (6 bases). This chain's CDR3 is CASSLQGRDTGELFF. For the CDR3, the DNA is TGCGCCAGCAGCTTACAGGGTCGGGACACCGGGGAGCTGTTTTTT. The variable domain in full, with the rest retrieved from reference TRBV5-1 and TRBJ2-2, is KAGVTQTPRYLIKTRGQQVTLSCSPISGHRSVSWYQQTPGQGLQFLFEYFSETQRNKGNFPGRFSGRQFSNSRSEMNVSTLELGDSALYLCASSLQGRDTGELFFGEGSRLTVL.